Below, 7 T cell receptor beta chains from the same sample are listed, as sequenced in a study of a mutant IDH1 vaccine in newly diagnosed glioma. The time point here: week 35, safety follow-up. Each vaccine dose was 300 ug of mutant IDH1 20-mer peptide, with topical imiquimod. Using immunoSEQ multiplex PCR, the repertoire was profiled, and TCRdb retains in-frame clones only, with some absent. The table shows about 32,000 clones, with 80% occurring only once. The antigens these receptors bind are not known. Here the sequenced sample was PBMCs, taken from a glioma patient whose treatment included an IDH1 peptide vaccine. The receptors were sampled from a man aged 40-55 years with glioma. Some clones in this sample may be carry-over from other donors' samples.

The DNA for the CDR3 is TGCGCCAGCAGCCAAGCCGCTAGCGGTCGAGAGACCCAGTACTTC. Protein product: CASSQAASGRETQYF. The chain couples TRBV4-3 to TRBJ2-5; 7 bases are a match to TRBD2. J gave up 4 bases and V 1 base, and 6 bases lay outside the gene matches. This CDR3 spans 15 amino acids. The germline V gene encodes CDR1 LGHNA and CDR2 YSLEER.

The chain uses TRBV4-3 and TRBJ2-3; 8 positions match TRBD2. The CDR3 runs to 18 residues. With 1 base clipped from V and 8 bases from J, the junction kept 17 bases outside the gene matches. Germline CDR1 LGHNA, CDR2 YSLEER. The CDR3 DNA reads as TGCGCCAGCAGCCAAGCAGGAGGGAGCGGGGGTCCTTTGGGTACGCAGTATTTT. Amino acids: CASSQAGGSGGPLGTQYF.

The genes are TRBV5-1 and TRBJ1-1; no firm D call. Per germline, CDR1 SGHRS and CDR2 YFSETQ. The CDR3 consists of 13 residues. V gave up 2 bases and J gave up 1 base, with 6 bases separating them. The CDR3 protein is CASSFTANTEAFF. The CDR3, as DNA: TGCGCCAGCAGCTTTACAGCGAACACTGAAGCTTTCTTT.

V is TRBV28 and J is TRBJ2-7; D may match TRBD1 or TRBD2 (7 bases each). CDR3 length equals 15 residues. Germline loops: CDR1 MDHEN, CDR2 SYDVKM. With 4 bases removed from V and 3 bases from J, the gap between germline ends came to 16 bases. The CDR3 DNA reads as TGTGCCAGCAGTTGGAGGGAGGGGGCTATCTACGAGCAGTACTTC. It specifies CASSWREGAIYEQYF.

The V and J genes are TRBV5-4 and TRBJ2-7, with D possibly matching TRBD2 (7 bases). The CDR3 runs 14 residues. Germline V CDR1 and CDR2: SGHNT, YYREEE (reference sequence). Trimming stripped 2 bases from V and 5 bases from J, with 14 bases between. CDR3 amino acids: CASSFGGPPHEQYF. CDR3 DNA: TGTGCCAGCAGCTTCGGGGGGCCCCCTCACGAGCAGTACTTC.

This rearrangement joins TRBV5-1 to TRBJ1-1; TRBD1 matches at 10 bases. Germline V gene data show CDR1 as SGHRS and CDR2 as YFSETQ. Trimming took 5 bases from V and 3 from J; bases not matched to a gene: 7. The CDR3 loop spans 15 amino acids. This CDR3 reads CASSRGGTGDTEAFF. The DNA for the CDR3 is TGCGCCAGCAGTCGGGGGGGGACAGGGGACACTGAAGCTTTCTTT.

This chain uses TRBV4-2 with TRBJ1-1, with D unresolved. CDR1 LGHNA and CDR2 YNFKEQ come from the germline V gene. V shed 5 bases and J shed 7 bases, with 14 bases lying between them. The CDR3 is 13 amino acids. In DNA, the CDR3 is TGTGCCAGCAGCAAGGGTCATCCAGGTGAAGCTTTCTTT. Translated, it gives CASSKGHPGEAFF.